The entry below describes one T cell receptor beta chain. These data come from a study of PD-L1 blockade in urothelial cancer. The overall study: About 90% of the roughly 30 patients were men who had bladder-origin urothelial cancer. The study recovered a median of about 140,000 T cells per blood sample. Blood was evaluated 3 weeks (second dose) and 6 weeks after therapy began. Of prior chemotherapy regimens, patients had received between 0 and 3.

Measured with immunoSEQ multiplex PCR; TCRdb has only the in-frame clones, and not every one. The data show roughly 130,000 clones, 65% to 85% seen once. Documented time point: pretreatment peripheral blood. This CDR3 is 16 amino acids long. The germline CDR1 and CDR2 sequences are LNHDA and SQIVND (reference sequence). J gave up 5 bases and V 3 bases, and 8 bases lay outside the gene matches. Material: PBMCs, obtained around atezolizumab (anti-PD-L1) treatment. The V and J genes are TRBV19 and TRBJ2-3; 10 bases match TRBD1. The sequence was collected from a man aged 50 to 60 with urothelial cancer. This CDR3 is CASSILPGQGRDTQYF. The CDR3 coding sequence is TGTGCCAGTAGTATCCTTCCGGGACAGGGGAGAGATACGCAGTATTTT.